This note documents a single T cell receptor (beta chain) sequence. Each donor gave ten milliliters of peripheral blood. The use of a sample-barcoded 5' primer and a J-beta primer mix characterized a second PCR of roughly 6 to 11 cycles. TCRdb re-analysed the 5' RACE reads in MiXCR, keeping a single row per CDR3 protein. Of about 830,000 distinct CDR3 sequences detected, approximately 65% appear once; the ten largest clones hold about 27%. The CDR3 runs to 13 residues. V dropped 6 bases and J dropped 8 bases, with 19 bases sitting between them. From germline, CDR1 is DFQATT and CDR2 SNEGSKA (reference sequence). These data originate in a study of blood T cells in healthy people across ages.

The sequencing sample was made of blood. This receptor was identified in a man aged 30 to 45 in good health. The chain couples TRBV20-1 to TRBJ1-2, with D tentatively TRBD1 (5 bases). CDR3 residues: CSAQKGREGGYTF. For the CDR3, the DNA is TGCAGTGCCCAAAAGGGCAGGGAAGGAGGCTACACCTTC.